This T cell receptor (beta chain) appears in the sequencing data of a study of CD8 T cells in Susac syndrome. Study-wide background: At the time their blood was drawn, patients with Susac syndrome were either therapy-naive, on corticosteroids (with some of them also receiving intravenous immunoglobulin), or on intravenous immunoglobulin alone.

0.5 to 1 ug RNA was reverse transcribed with random hexamers. The method of amplification for TCR beta CDR3 was immunoSEQ multiplex PCR, covering 54 Vbeta and 13 Jbeta. One entry per CDR3 protein, called by TCRdb with MiXCR from the immunoSEQ multiplex PCR reads. This sample carries 85,000 to 95,000 distinct CDR3 sequences, about 93% of them seen once, and the ten largest clones take roughly 0.3%. Study-wide findings and caveats: Individuals included in the TCR sequencing and HLA analysis were acknowledged by the study to be relatively few in number.

On this clonotype: Antigen unknown.

The CDR3 consists of 14 residues. V lost 7 bases and J lost 9, with 18 bases in between. The source is a human donor with Susac syndrome. The sequenced sample was CD4+ T cells from PBMCs. This sequence joins TRBV12-3 or TRBV12-4 and TRBJ2-2; no firm D call. In DNA form, the CDR3 reads TGTGCCAGCACCGAACTTGGACGAGGCCGGGAGCTGTTTTTT. It is translated as CASTELGRGRELFF.